Listed below are T cell receptor beta chains from one sample, sequenced in a study of blood T cell repertoires in COVID-19. Sequencing was performed with immunoSEQ multiplex PCR; in TCRdb, only in-frame clones are kept and a portion is missing. The repertoire includes around 150,000 clones, around 87% of them detected once, and around 2.3% sits in the top ten. Sequenced: peripheral blood. Source of these receptors: a man aged 45-65 years with active COVID-19. The CDR3 runs from the conserved cysteine through the conserved F or W. The D gene is left open where the match is weak.

j_gene: TRBJ1-1
d_gene: NA
v_gene: TRBV5-4
CDR3aa: CASSLEGVNTEAFF

j_gene: TRBJ1-1
d_gene: NA
v_gene: TRBV20-1
CDR3aa: CSARRQLEAFF

j_gene: TRBJ1-3
d_gene: TRBD1
v_gene: TRBV29-1
CDR3aa: CSVTTPGQGITGNTIYF

j_gene: TRBJ2-2
d_gene: TRBD1
v_gene: TRBV5-4
CDR3aa: CASSAGDRDTGELFF

j_gene: TRBJ2-1
d_gene: TRBD1
v_gene: TRBV11-1
CDR3aa: CASSLGQGQYNEQFF

j_gene: TRBJ1-2
d_gene: TRBD1
v_gene: TRBV12-5
CDR3aa: CASGLAPGQGAKGYTF

j_gene: TRBJ2-7
d_gene: TRBD1
v_gene: TRBV6-2/TRBV6-3
CDR3aa: CASSYGQGVSYEQYF

j_gene: TRBJ1-2
d_gene: NA
v_gene: TRBV30
CDR3aa: CAWTQEGGYTF

j_gene: TRBJ2-3
d_gene: NA
v_gene: TRBV5-1
CDR3aa: CASSPGLKSKTDTQYF

j_gene: TRBJ1-1
d_gene: NA
v_gene: TRBV11-3
CDR3aa: CASSLWANTEAFF

j_gene: TRBJ1-3
d_gene: TRBD1
v_gene: TRBV9
CDR3aa: CASSKSSGGQGVNTIYF

j_gene: TRBJ1-1
d_gene: TRBD1
v_gene: TRBV5-1
CDR3aa: CASSLQGGVGTEAFF

j_gene: TRBJ1-1
d_gene: TRBD1
v_gene: TRBV24-1
CDR3aa: CATSDFRSDRADTEAFF

j_gene: TRBJ2-5
d_gene: TRBD2
v_gene: TRBV2
CDR3aa: CASSIGGGPQETQYF

j_gene: TRBJ1-3
d_gene: NA
v_gene: TRBV7-2
CDR3aa: CASSLAGGRFGGDTIYF

j_gene: TRBJ2-1
d_gene: NA
v_gene: TRBV11-2
CDR3aa: CASSSGVGEQFF

j_gene: TRBJ2-5
d_gene: TRBD1
v_gene: TRBV3-1/TRBV3-2
CDR3aa: CASSLGTGGCETQYF

j_gene: TRBJ2-2
d_gene: TRBD2
v_gene: TRBV9
CDR3aa: CASSITGLAGAGELFF

j_gene: TRBJ2-5
d_gene: TRBD1
v_gene: TRBV5-1
CDR3aa: CASSLGQGVVETQYF

j_gene: TRBJ2-1
d_gene: TRBD2
v_gene: TRBV6-6
CDR3aa: CASSRTSGGANEQFF

j_gene: TRBJ1-2
d_gene: NA
v_gene: TRBV4-2
CDR3aa: CASSQESGGKGYGYTF

j_gene: TRBJ1-4
d_gene: TRBD1
v_gene: TRBV2
CDR3aa: CASRRPGTGAEKLFF

j_gene: TRBJ1-4
d_gene: NA
v_gene: TRBV30
CDR3aa: CAWSVRVNEKLFF

j_gene: TRBJ2-3
d_gene: NA
v_gene: TRBV7-8
CDR3aa: CASSLGLTGLRTDTQYF

j_gene: TRBJ2-7
d_gene: NA
v_gene: TRBV7-9
CDR3aa: CASSLDGGVNYEQYF

j_gene: TRBJ1-1
d_gene: TRBD1
v_gene: TRBV11-2
CDR3aa: CASSAQSRGHSEAFF

j_gene: TRBJ1-5
d_gene: NA
v_gene: TRBV10-3
CDR3aa: CAITNQPQHF

j_gene: TRBJ1-2
d_gene: NA
v_gene: TRBV6-2/TRBV6-3
CDR3aa: CASSYYVQGEGYTF

j_gene: TRBJ2-3
d_gene: NA
v_gene: TRBV5-4
CDR3aa: CASSLGPPGTDTQYF

j_gene: TRBJ2-1
d_gene: NA
v_gene: TRBV6-2/TRBV6-3
CDR3aa: CASSTGTLNYNEQFF

j_gene: TRBJ2-5
d_gene: TRBD1
v_gene: TRBV5-3
CDR3aa: CARSLKLRTGWKETQYF

j_gene: TRBJ2-6
d_gene: NA
v_gene: TRBV5-8
CDR3aa: CASSFEYPSGANVLTF

j_gene: TRBJ1-5
d_gene: NA
v_gene: TRBV7-2
CDR3aa: CASSPRGQPQHF

j_gene: TRBJ2-4
d_gene: NA
v_gene: TRBV27
CDR3aa: CASSPEPPTRARANIQYF

j_gene: TRBJ2-3
d_gene: NA
v_gene: TRBV7-7
CDR3aa: CASSLGGSDTQYF

j_gene: TRBJ1-1
d_gene: NA
v_gene: TRBV12-3/TRBV12-4
CDR3aa: CASRRAGTEAFF

j_gene: TRBJ2-7
d_gene: TRBD1
v_gene: TRBV6-6
CDR3aa: CASSYGYRGVTYEQYF

j_gene: TRBJ1-1
d_gene: TRBD1
v_gene: TRBV7-8
CDR3aa: CASSLRDSYTEAFF

j_gene: TRBJ1-3
d_gene: NA
v_gene: TRBV7-2
CDR3aa: CASSPSHRQGNTIYF

j_gene: TRBJ1-2
d_gene: NA
v_gene: TRBV4-1
CDR3aa: CASSRGEQVTDYGYTF

j_gene: TRBJ1-1
d_gene: NA
v_gene: TRBV19
CDR3aa: CASLAAEFTEAFF

j_gene: TRBJ2-1
d_gene: TRBD2
v_gene: TRBV5-6
CDR3aa: CASSLSPGTTYHEQFF

j_gene: TRBJ2-5
d_gene: TRBD2
v_gene: TRBV7-9
CDR3aa: CASSPPGGSVSQYF